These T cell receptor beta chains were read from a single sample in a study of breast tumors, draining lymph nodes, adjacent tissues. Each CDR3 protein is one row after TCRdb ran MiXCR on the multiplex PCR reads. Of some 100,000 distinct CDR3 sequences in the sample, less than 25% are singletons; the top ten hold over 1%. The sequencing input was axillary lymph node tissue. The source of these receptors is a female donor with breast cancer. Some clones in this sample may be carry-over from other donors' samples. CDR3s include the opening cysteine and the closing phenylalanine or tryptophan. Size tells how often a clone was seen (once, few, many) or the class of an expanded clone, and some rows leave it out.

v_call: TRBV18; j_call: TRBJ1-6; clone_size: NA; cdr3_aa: CASSPSVATYNSPPHF
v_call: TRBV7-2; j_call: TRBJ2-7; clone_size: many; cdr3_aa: CASSLAGPPYEQYF
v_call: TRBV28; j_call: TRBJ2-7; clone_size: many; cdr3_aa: CASSLRTGQLVEQYF
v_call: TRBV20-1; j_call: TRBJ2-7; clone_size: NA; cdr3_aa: CSASVSYEQYF
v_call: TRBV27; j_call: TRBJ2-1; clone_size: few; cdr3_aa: CASSLRDLYNEQFF
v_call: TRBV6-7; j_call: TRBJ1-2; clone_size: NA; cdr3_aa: CASSRTPYRELPCQLNYGYTF
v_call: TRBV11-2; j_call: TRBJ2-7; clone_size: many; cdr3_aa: CASSLGGGIYEQYF
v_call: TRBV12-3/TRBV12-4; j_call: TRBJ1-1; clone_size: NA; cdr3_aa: CASNAGEGNTEAFF
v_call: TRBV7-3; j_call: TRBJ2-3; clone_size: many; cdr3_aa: CASSLTPGTDTQYF
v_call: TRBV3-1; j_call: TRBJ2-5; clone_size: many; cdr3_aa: CASSQVAGGSQETQYF
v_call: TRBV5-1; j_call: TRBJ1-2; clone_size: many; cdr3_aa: CASSPELGYGYTF